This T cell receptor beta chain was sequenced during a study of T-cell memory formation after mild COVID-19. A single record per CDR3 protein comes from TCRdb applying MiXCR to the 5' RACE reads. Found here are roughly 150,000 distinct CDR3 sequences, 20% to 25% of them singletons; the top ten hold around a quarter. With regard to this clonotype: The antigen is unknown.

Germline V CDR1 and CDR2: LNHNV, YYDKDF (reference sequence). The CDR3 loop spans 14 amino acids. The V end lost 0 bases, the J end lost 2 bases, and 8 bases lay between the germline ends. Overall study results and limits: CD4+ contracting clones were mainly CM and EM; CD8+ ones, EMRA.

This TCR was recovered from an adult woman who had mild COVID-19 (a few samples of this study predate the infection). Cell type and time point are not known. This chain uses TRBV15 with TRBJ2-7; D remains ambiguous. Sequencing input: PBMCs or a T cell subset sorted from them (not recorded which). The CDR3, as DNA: TGTGCCACCAGCAGAGATGTCGGAACCTACGAGCAGTACTTC. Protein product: CATSRDVGTYEQYF.